The subject of this entry is one T cell receptor beta chain. In germline, CDR1 is MNHEY, CDR2 SVGAGI. Trimming shortened V by 1 base and J by 3 bases, and 12 bases separated the two germline ends. The CDR3 is 16 residues long. This entry belongs to a study of OX40 agonist ivuxolimab in advanced cancers. Study-level information: From about 20 to 80 years was the age range, with a mean of around 54 years, and roughly 83% were male.

Clones were read by immunoSEQ multiplex PCR, and TCRdb kept only the in-frame ones, dropping some. The sample records some 50,000 clones, 90% to 95% being singletons. The sequence was obtained from an adult with an advanced solid tumor such as melanoma, head and neck, liver or kidney cancer. The sample consisted of CD4+ or CD8+ T cells sorted from blood, taken in a trial of the OX40 agonist ivuxolimab. This chain uses TRBV6-5 with TRBJ2-2; D may correspond to TRBD1 or TRBD2 (6 bases each). For the CDR3, the DNA is TGTGCCAGCAGTTACTTTGGGGGGCTCGACACCGGGGAGCTGTTTTTT. Translated, it gives CASSYFGGLDTGELFF.